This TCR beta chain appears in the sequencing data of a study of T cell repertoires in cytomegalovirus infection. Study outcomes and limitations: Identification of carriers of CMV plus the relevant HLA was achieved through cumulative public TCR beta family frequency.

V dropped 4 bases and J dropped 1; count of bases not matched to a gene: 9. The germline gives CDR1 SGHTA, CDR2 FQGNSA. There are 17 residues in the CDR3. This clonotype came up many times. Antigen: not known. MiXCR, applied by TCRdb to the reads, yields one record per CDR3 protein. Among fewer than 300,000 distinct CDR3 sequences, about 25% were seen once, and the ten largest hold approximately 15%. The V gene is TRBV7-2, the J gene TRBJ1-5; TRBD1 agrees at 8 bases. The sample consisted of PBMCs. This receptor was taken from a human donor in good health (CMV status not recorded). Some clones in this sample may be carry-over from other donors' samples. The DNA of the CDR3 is TGTGCCAGCAGCTACCCAGGGGGCGGAGCGAGCAATCAGCCCCAGCATTTT. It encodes CASSYPGGGASNQPQHF.